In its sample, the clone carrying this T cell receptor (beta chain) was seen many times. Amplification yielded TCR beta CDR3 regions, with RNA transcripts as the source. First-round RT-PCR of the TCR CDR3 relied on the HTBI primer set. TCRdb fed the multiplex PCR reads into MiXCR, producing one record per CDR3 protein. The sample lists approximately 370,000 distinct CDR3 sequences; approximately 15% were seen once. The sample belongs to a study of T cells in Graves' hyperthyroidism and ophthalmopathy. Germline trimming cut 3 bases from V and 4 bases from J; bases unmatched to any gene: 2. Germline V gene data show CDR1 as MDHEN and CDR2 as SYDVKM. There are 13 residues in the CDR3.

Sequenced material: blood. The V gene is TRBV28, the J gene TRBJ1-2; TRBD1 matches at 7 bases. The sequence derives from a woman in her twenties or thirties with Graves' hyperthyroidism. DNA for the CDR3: TGTGCCAGCAGTTTGGGGACAGTCTATGGCTACACCTTC. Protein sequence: CASSLGTVYGYTF.